The clone carrying this TCR beta chain has more than one count but fewer than ten. Its antigen is unknown. The CDR3 is 16 residues long. Trimming left V 0 bases short and J 10 bases short, with 17 bases between. From germline, CDR1 is SGHKS and CDR2 YYEKEE (reference sequence). The authors prepared the TCRbeta library with unique molecular identifiers. A single record per CDR3 protein comes from TCRdb applying MiXCR to the PCR reads. The data contain around 670,000 distinct CDR3 sequences, approximately 14% of them singletons. This specimen belongs to a study of T-cell reconstitution after alpha-beta-depleted transplantation in children. General observations from the study: Reportedly, only several hundred clones from non-depleted graft cells drove alpha-beta T-cell counts at about two months. T-cell counts and diversity at one year following transplant were attributed mainly to newly produced T cells. It was surviving recipient T cells and thymic progenitors that gave some patients high TCRbeta diversity at day 60.

The rearrangement links TRBV5-5 to TRBJ1-6; maybe TRBD1 (6 bases). The TCR originated in a girl aged 2 to 9 with congenital amegakaryocytic thrombocytopenia, due to receive a stem cell transplant. Sequenced material: PBMCs, taken before TCRalphabeta/CD19-depleted stem cell transplant. The CDR3 is CASSLASGGHRSPLHF. The CDR3 DNA sequence: TGTGCCAGCAGCTTGGCCTCTGGGGGACATCGGTCACCCCTCCACTTT. Full variable domain (outside the CDR3, taken from reference TRBV5-5 and TRBJ1-6): DAGVTQSPTHLIKTRGQQVTLRCSPISGHKSVSWYQQVLGQGPQFIFQYYEKEERGRGNFPDRFSARQFPNYSSELNVNALLLGDSALYLCASSLASGGHRSPLHFGNGTRLTVT.